What follows are 20 T cell receptor beta chains derived from one specimen sequenced in a study of T cells expressing NK-cell markers. Each CDR3 protein gets one entry in TCRdb, which reprocessed the 5' RACE reads and gives no DNA. The sample has about 410,000 distinct CDR3 sequences. Sequenced material: blood T cells: a sorted CD56 or NKG2C T cell subset, CD4+ or CD8+ T cells, or bulk PBMC T cells (not recorded which). Source of these receptors: a woman aged 50 to 60 in good health.

The chain has TRBV27 and TRBJ2-1; TCRdb indicates TRBD2, and absent DNA this call remains unverified. Germline CDR1 MNHEY, CDR2 SMNVEV (reference sequence). The CDR3 has 15 residues. The CDR3 loop is CASPLAGGFLIEQFF.

The chain uses TRBV4-1 and TRBJ1-1; TCRdb designates TRBD1, a call that cannot be tested without DNA. Germline V gene sequence: CDR1 MGHRA, CDR2 YSYEKL. This CDR3 has 15 amino acids. This CDR3 reads CASSQLTELNTEAFF.

CDR3 region: CSVSLERTEAFF. The chain carries TRBV29-1 and TRBJ1-1. This CDR3 is 12 amino acids long. Germline assignment: CDR1 SQVTM and CDR2 ANQGSEA.

This chain links TRBV9 with TRBJ2-3. The CDR3 consists of 14 residues. Germline CDR1 and CDR2: SGDLS and YYNGEE. The CDR3 reads CASSVVWSTDTQYF.

The V gene is TRBV11-2, the J gene TRBJ2-5. This CDR3 is 13 amino acids long. Germline assignment: CDR1 SGHAT and CDR2 FQNNGV. The CDR3 protein is CASCQSRGETQYF. Drawing the rest from reference TRBV11-2 and TRBJ2-5, the complete variable domain is EAGVAQSPRYKIIEKRQSVAFWCNPISGHATLYWYQQILGQGPKLLIQFQNNGVVDDSQLPKDRFSAERLKGVDSTLKIQPAKLEDSAVYLCASCQSRGETQYFGPGTRLLVL.

The V gene is TRBV3-1, the J gene TRBJ1-1. CDR1 and CDR2 from the germline V gene are LGHDT and YNNKEL (reference sequence). This CDR3 is 13 amino acids long. The CDR3 spells CASSSLGNTEAFF.

This chain links TRBV4-1 with TRBJ2-1; TCRdb's D gene call, TRBD1, goes unchecked for lack of DNA. CDR3 size: 14 residues. Germline CDR1 is MGHRA and CDR2 is YSYEKL. This CDR3 is CASKGQGGPNEQFF.

V and J are TRBV5-1 and TRBJ2-1. The CDR3 sequence is 13 residues long. Germline V gives CDR1 SGHRS, CDR2 YFSETQ. CDR3 sequence reads: CASSLGGYNEQFF.

The chain is built from TRBV5-1 and TRBJ1-4. The CDR3 runs 15 residues. Germline CDR1 reads SGHRS; CDR2 reads YFSETQ. The CDR3 loop is CASSLAGKRTEKLFF.

The V call is TRBV15, the J call TRBJ2-2; the D call of TRBD2 rests on TCRdb alone, since no DNA is present to check it. CDR3 size: 17 residues. Germline V gene sequence: CDR1 LNHNV, CDR2 YYDKDF (reference sequence). This CDR3 is CATSRDGAGVDTGELFF.

The chain links TRBV20-1 to TRBJ2-1; TCRdb reports TRBD2, a call that lacks DNA to check it against. The CDR3 extends over 13 amino acids. Looked up from germline, CDR1 is DFQATT and CDR2 is SNEGSKA (reference sequence). The CDR3 is CSAGGDFDNEQFF.

The gene calls are TRBV3-1 and TRBJ1-2; TCRdb picks TRBD1, but there is no DNA to check that call. Germline-derived CDR1 and CDR2 are LGHDT and YNNKEL (reference sequence). The CDR3 covers 13 residues. CDR3 amino acids: CASSQNRNYGYTF.

The chain has TRBV5-1 and TRBJ2-2; TCRdb designates TRBD2, a call that cannot be tested without DNA. The CDR3 runs to 15 residues. Germline CDR1 and CDR2: SGHRS and YFSETQ. This chain's CDR3 is CASSLEGGFAGELFF. Complete variable domain (other parts from reference TRBV5-1 and TRBJ2-2): KAGVTQTPRYLIKTRGQQVTLSCSPISGHRSVSWYQQTPGQGLQFLFEYFSETQRNKGNFPGRFSGRQFSNSRSEMNVSTLELGDSALYLCASSLEGGFAGELFFGEGSRLTVL.

The V gene is TRBV7-7, the J gene TRBJ2-1; checking the TCRdb D call of TRBD1 is not possible without DNA. The CDR3 extends over 13 amino acids. CDR1 and CDR2 from the germline V gene are SSHAT and FNYEAQ (reference sequence). The CDR3 loop is CASSQGGELEQFF.

CDR3 amino acids: CASSANRGKGNQPQHF. The rearrangement uses TRBV6-5 and TRBJ1-5; the TRBD1 assignment by TCRdb is unverifiable without DNA. Germline V gene lookup returns CDR1 MNHEY and CDR2 SVGAGI. This CDR3 is built from 16 residues.

The rearrangement joins TRBV5-1 to TRBJ2-7; the TCRdb call, TRBD1, lacks DNA for checking. Germline V lookup: CDR1 SGHRS, CDR2 YFSETQ. CDR3 size: 15 residues. The CDR3 region is CASSWGTGRGLEQYF.

This chain joins TRBV24-1 and TRBJ2-2; there is no DNA to check the TCRdb D call of TRBD1. This CDR3 contains 14 residues. Looked up from germline, CDR1 is KGHDR and CDR2 is SFDVKD. CDR3 in amino acids: CATGRTGATGELFF.

J is TRBJ1-5 and V is TRBV19. Germline lookup yields CDR1 LNHDA and CDR2 SQIVND (reference sequence). The CDR3 runs 13 residues. CDR3 sequence reads: CASRRVGNQPQHF.

CDR3 protein: CASSWGGSDTDTQYF. This chain connects TRBV7-2 to TRBJ2-3; absent DNA, TCRdb's TRBD2 call cannot be checked. Germline loops: CDR1 SGHTA, CDR2 FQGNSA. This CDR3 contains 15 residues.

V gene TRBV5-1 combines with J gene TRBJ2-1; lacking DNA, the TRBD1 call made by TCRdb goes unchecked. CDR3 size: 16 residues. Germline V CDR1 and CDR2: SGHRS, YFSETQ. Here the CDR3 reads CASRATGGGPYNEQFF.